The clone carrying this TCR beta chain was observed a few times. Together with a sample-barcoded 5' primer, a J-beta primer mix was included in a second PCR lasting roughly 7 to 11 cycles. The authors tagged each cDNA molecule using a template-switch adaptor with 12 random nucleotides. One entry per CDR3 protein, called by TCRdb with MiXCR from the 5' RACE reads. The sample holds about 1 million distinct CDR3 sequences, 40% to 50% seen once. The donors, aged about 6 to 100, were healthy Caucasians from Russia. Each individual donor underwent a draw of ten milliliters of peripheral blood. Total RNA was extracted at no less than 6 micrograms per sample. V shed 4 bases and J 1 base; nucleotides not matched to a gene: 6. Germline V gene sequence: CDR1 MNHEY, CDR2 SMNVEV (reference sequence). The CDR3 covers 15 residues. This record comes from a study of blood T cells in healthy people across ages.

What was sequenced was blood. The chain couples TRBV27 to TRBJ1-1; 7 positions agree with TRBD1. The sequence came from a woman in her sixties in good health. CDR3 region: CASSYHRGGNTEAFF. The CDR3, as DNA: TGTGCCAGCAGTTACCACAGGGGTGGGAACACTGAAGCTTTCTTT.